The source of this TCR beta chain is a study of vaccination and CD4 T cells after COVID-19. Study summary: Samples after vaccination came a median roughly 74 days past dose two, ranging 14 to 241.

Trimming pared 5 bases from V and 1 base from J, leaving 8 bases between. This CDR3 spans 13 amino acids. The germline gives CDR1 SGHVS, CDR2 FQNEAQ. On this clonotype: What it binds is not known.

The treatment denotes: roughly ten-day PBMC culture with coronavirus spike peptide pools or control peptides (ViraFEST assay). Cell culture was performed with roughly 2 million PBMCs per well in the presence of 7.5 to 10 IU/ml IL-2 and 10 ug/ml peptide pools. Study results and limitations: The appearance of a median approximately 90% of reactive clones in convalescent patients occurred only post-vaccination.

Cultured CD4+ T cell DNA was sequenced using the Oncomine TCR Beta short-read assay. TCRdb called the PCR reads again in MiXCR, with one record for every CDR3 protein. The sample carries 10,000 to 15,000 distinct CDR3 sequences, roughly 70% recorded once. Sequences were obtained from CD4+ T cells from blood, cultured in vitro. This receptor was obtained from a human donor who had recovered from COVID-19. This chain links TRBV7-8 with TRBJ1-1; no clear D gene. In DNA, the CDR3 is TGTGCCAGCAGCCAACGGGGGAACACTGAAGCTTTCTTT. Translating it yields CASSQRGNTEAFF. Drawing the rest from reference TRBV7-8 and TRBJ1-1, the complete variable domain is GAGVSQSPRYKVAKRGQDVALRCDPISGHVSLFWYQQALGQGPEFLTYFQNEAQLDKSGLPSDRFFAERPEGSVSTLKIQRTQQEDSAVYLCASSQRGNTEAFFGQGTRLTVV.